These T cell receptor beta chains were read from a single sample in a study of CD8 T cells in ankylosing spondylitis. Using its own MiXCR run on the 5' RACE reads, TCRdb lists one record per CDR3 protein. Of around 770,000 distinct CDR3 sequences listed, roughly 12% were seen once; the top ten hold about 0.49%. The source material was blood, either unsorted or a sorted T cell fraction (not recorded which). The source of these receptors is a male donor with ankylosing spondylitis. CDR3s include the opening cysteine and the closing phenylalanine or tryptophan. D genes are given only for firm matches. Expanded clones are given a class, and other clones once, few, many or no size at all.

abundance: few; j_gene: TRBJ1-2; v_gene: TRBV12-3/TRBV12-4; d_gene: .; CDR3aa: CASSLRNLGGYTF; CDR3nt: TGTGCCAGCAGTTTACGGAATTTGGGTGGCTACACCTTC
abundance: many; j_gene: TRBJ2-5; v_gene: TRBV20-1; d_gene: .; CDR3aa: CSVSIDRLTQYF; CDR3nt: TGCAGTGTGTCAATCGACCGATTGACCCAGTACTTC
abundance: .; j_gene: TRBJ2-2; v_gene: TRBV5-1; d_gene: .; CDR3aa: CASSLAGPDTGELFF; CDR3nt: TGCGCCAGCAGCTTGGCCGGCCCGGACACCGGGGAGCTGTTTTTT
abundance: .; j_gene: TRBJ2-1; v_gene: TRBV4-2; d_gene: TRBD2; CDR3aa: CASSHSLAGERDEQFF; CDR3nt: TGTGCCAGCAGCCATTCCCTAGCGGGAGAGAGGGATGAGCAGTTCTTC
abundance: .; j_gene: TRBJ2-5; v_gene: TRBV7-2; d_gene: TRBD2; CDR3aa: CASSLGVSGVVETQYF; CDR3nt: TGTGCCAGCAGCTTAGGAGTCAGCGGGGTTGTGGAGACCCAGTACTTC
abundance: .; j_gene: TRBJ2-7; v_gene: TRBV30; d_gene: TRBD1; CDR3aa: CAWRRQGSTYEQYF; CDR3nt: TGTGCCTGGAGGAGACAGGGGAGTACCTACGAGCAGTACTTC
abundance: many; j_gene: TRBJ2-7; v_gene: TRBV20-1; d_gene: .; CDR3aa: CSAVDGSRANEQYF; CDR3nt: TGCAGTGCAGTAGACGGGTCCCGCGCCAACGAGCAGTACTTC
abundance: .; j_gene: TRBJ1-5; v_gene: TRBV6-1; d_gene: .; CDR3aa: CASRPFDRLNQPQHF; CDR3nt: TGTGCCAGCAGACCTTTTGACAGGCTCAATCAGCCCCAGCATTTT
abundance: few; j_gene: TRBJ1-2; v_gene: TRBV29-1; d_gene: TRBD1; CDR3aa: CSVVLDTGGLSGYTF; CDR3nt: TGCAGCGTTGTATTGGATACAGGGGGCCTAAGCGGCTACACCTTC
abundance: .; j_gene: TRBJ1-6; v_gene: TRBV28; d_gene: .; CDR3aa: CASSLFGVYSPLHF; CDR3nt: TGTGCCAGCAGTTTATTCGGGGTTTACTCACCCCTCCACTTT
abundance: .; j_gene: TRBJ2-1; v_gene: TRBV6-2/TRBV6-3; d_gene: TRBD2; CDR3aa: CASSKLAGVGFF; CDR3nt: TGTGCCAGCAGTAAACTAGCGGGAGTTGGGTTCTTC
abundance: .; j_gene: TRBJ2-2; v_gene: TRBV4-2; d_gene: TRBD2; CDR3aa: CASSQAGLAGTGELFF; CDR3nt: TGTGCCAGCAGCCAAGCGGGACTAGCGGGAACCGGGGAGCTGTTTTTT
abundance: .; j_gene: TRBJ2-3; v_gene: TRBV20-1; d_gene: TRBD2; CDR3aa: CSVPRLAGGPMYF; CDR3nt: TGCAGTGTCCCGAGACTAGCGGGAGGGCCGATGTATTTT
abundance: few; j_gene: TRBJ2-5; v_gene: TRBV12-3/TRBV12-4; d_gene: TRBD1; CDR3aa: CASSSTRQTGGGETQYF; CDR3nt: TGTGCCAGCAGCTCCACAAGACAGACAGGGGGTGGGGAGACCCAGTACTTC
abundance: many; j_gene: TRBJ1-2; v_gene: TRBV4-2; d_gene: .; CDR3aa: CASSQVGGYTF; CDR3nt: TGTGCCAGCAGCCAAGTAGGTGGCTACACCTTC
abundance: .; j_gene: TRBJ1-4; v_gene: TRBV28; d_gene: .; CDR3aa: CASKRASTNEKLFF; CDR3nt: TGTGCCAGCAAAAGGGCGTCAACTAATGAAAAACTGTTTTTT
abundance: few; j_gene: TRBJ1-2; v_gene: TRBV29-1; d_gene: .; CDR3aa: CSVALVAGAYYGYTF; CDR3nt: TGCAGCGTTGCTCTGGTGGCGGGGGCGTACTATGGCTACACCTTC
abundance: .; j_gene: TRBJ2-2; v_gene: TRBV4-3; d_gene: .; CDR3aa: CASSQLPSNTGELFF; CDR3nt: TGCGCCAGCAGCCAACTTCCGTCGAACACCGGGGAGCTGTTTTTT
abundance: .; j_gene: TRBJ2-7; v_gene: TRBV6-2/TRBV6-3; d_gene: .; CDR3aa: CASSTLRGYEQYF; CDR3nt: TGTGCCAGCAGTACGCTAAGGGGCTACGAGCAGTACTTC
abundance: few; j_gene: TRBJ2-5; v_gene: TRBV3-1; d_gene: .; CDR3aa: CASSPRTEKETQYF; CDR3nt: TGTGCCAGCAGCCCGAGGACAGAGAAAGAGACCCAGTACTTC
abundance: many; j_gene: TRBJ1-5; v_gene: TRBV29-1; d_gene: .; CDR3aa: CSVQRGAGQPQHF; CDR3nt: TGCAGCGTACAAAGGGGGGCCGGTCAGCCCCAGCATTTT
abundance: many; j_gene: TRBJ2-1; v_gene: TRBV5-6; d_gene: TRBD2; CDR3aa: CASSLLSAGNEQFF; CDR3nt: TGTGCCAGCAGCTTGTTATCAGCGGGGAATGAGCAGTTCTTC
abundance: few; j_gene: TRBJ2-3; v_gene: TRBV27; d_gene: .; CDR3aa: CASSLYLTDTQYF; CDR3nt: TGTGCCAGCAGTTTATACCTCACAGATACGCAGTATTTT
abundance: many; j_gene: TRBJ1-2; v_gene: TRBV20-1; d_gene: .; CDR3aa: CSATLQGPTNYGYTF; CDR3nt: TGCAGTGCCACATTACAGGGCCCTACTAACTATGGCTACACCTTC
abundance: .; j_gene: TRBJ2-7; v_gene: TRBV6-5; d_gene: TRBD1; CDR3aa: CASSYPYRGLPFLQYF; CDR3nt: TGTGCCAGCAGTTACCCCTACAGGGGTCTCCCCTTTCTGCAGTACTTC
abundance: few; j_gene: TRBJ2-1; v_gene: TRBV20-1; d_gene: .; CDR3aa: CSAREVSRGHNEQFF; CDR3nt: TGCAGTGCTAGAGAGGTCTCACGGGGGCACAATGAGCAGTTCTTC
abundance: .; j_gene: TRBJ1-4; v_gene: TRBV6-1; d_gene: .; CDR3aa: CASSSGETNEKLFF; CDR3nt: TGTGCCAGCAGCTCAGGGGAGACTAATGAAAAACTGTTTTTT
abundance: .; j_gene: TRBJ2-7; v_gene: TRBV2; d_gene: .; CDR3aa: CASSVTGTEPSEQYF; CDR3nt: TGTGCCAGCAGCGTTACCGGGACGGAGCCATCAGAGCAGTACTTC
abundance: few; j_gene: TRBJ2-1; v_gene: TRBV6-1; d_gene: TRBD2; CDR3aa: CASTPPGLAGNEQFF; CDR3nt: TGTGCCAGCACTCCCCCTGGACTAGCCGGTAATGAGCAGTTCTTC
abundance: .; j_gene: TRBJ1-5; v_gene: TRBV20-1; d_gene: TRBD1; CDR3aa: CSARDRTGGTPQHF; CDR3nt: TGCAGTGCTAGAGACCGGACAGGGGGGACGCCCCAGCATTTT
abundance: few; j_gene: TRBJ2-2; v_gene: TRBV20-1; d_gene: .; CDR3aa: CSAPNPRNTGELFF; CDR3nt: TGCAGTGCTCCCAACCCGCGGAACACCGGGGAGCTGTTTTTT
abundance: few; j_gene: TRBJ2-1; v_gene: TRBV24-1; d_gene: TRBD2; CDR3aa: CATSDPGLAGGYGNEQFF; CDR3nt: TGTGCCACCAGTGACCCTGGACTAGCGGGAGGCTACGGGAATGAGCAGTTCTTC
abundance: .; j_gene: TRBJ2-7; v_gene: TRBV4-2; d_gene: .; CDR3aa: CASSLGTAPPLSYEQYF; CDR3nt: TGTGCCAGCAGCCTTGGGACTGCACCTCCTCTCTCCTACGAGCAGTACTTC
abundance: .; j_gene: TRBJ2-1; v_gene: TRBV4-2; d_gene: TRBD2; CDR3aa: CASSQGSRLAGGLSADEQFF; CDR3nt: TGTGCCAGCAGCCAAGGTTCGCGACTAGCGGGAGGGCTGTCAGCTGATGAGCAGTTCTTC
abundance: few; j_gene: TRBJ2-5; v_gene: TRBV5-1; d_gene: .; CDR3aa: CASSEAGTPFQETQYF; CDR3nt: TGCGCCAGCAGCGAGGCCGGGACGCCGTTCCAAGAGACCCAGTACTTC
abundance: few; j_gene: TRBJ2-1; v_gene: TRBV5-1; d_gene: TRBD2; CDR3aa: CASSLPSGTDEQFF; CDR3nt: TGCGCCAGCAGCTTGCCTAGCGGGACGGATGAGCAGTTCTTC
abundance: few; j_gene: TRBJ1-2; v_gene: TRBV9; d_gene: TRBD1; CDR3aa: CASSVDTGGARGYTF; CDR3nt: TGTGCCAGCAGCGTTGACACAGGGGGCGCGCGTGGCTACACCTTC
abundance: .; j_gene: TRBJ2-4; v_gene: TRBV5-6; d_gene: TRBD1; CDR3aa: CASSRGTGEYF; CDR3nt: TGTGCCAGCAGCCGAGGGACAGGGGAGTACTTC
abundance: .; j_gene: TRBJ2-6; v_gene: TRBV18; d_gene: .; CDR3aa: CASSSERARTGANVLTF; CDR3nt: TGTGCCAGCTCATCCGAAAGGGCGCGGACTGGGGCCAACGTCCTGACTTTC
abundance: many; j_gene: TRBJ2-3; v_gene: TRBV5-1; d_gene: .; CDR3aa: CASSPGRNTQYF; CDR3nt: TGCGCCAGCAGCCCGGGGAGGAATACGCAGTATTTT
abundance: few; j_gene: TRBJ2-3; v_gene: TRBV20-1; d_gene: TRBD1; CDR3aa: CSARGQGFTDTQYF; CDR3nt: TGCAGTGCTAGAGGACAGGGGTTTACAGATACGCAGTATTTT
abundance: .; j_gene: TRBJ2-2; v_gene: TRBV5-6; d_gene: .; CDR3aa: CASSYWGPLANTGELFF; CDR3nt: TGTGCCAGCAGCTACTGGGGCCCCTTAGCGAACACCGGGGAGCTGTTTTTT
abundance: .; j_gene: TRBJ2-2; v_gene: TRBV20-1; d_gene: .; CDR3aa: CSASFSGTGELFF; CDR3nt: TGCAGTGCTAGTTTTTCGGGTACCGGGGAGCTGTTTTTT
abundance: .; j_gene: TRBJ2-3; v_gene: TRBV9; d_gene: .; CDR3aa: CASSVDPAPDTQYF; CDR3nt: TGTGCCAGCAGCGTAGACCCTGCTCCAGATACGCAGTATTTT
abundance: .; j_gene: TRBJ2-3; v_gene: TRBV4-3; d_gene: .; CDR3aa: CASSQEGGTQYF; CDR3nt: TGCGCCAGCAGCCAAGAAGGGGGTACGCAGTATTTT
abundance: .; j_gene: TRBJ2-1; v_gene: TRBV5-5; d_gene: .; CDR3aa: CASSLAGQYNEQFF; CDR3nt: TGTGCCAGCAGCTTGGCGGGCCAGTACAATGAGCAGTTCTTC
abundance: once; j_gene: TRBJ1-1; v_gene: TRBV5-1; d_gene: TRBD1; CDR3aa: CASSWAGTGVMNTEAFF; CDR3nt: TGCGCCAGCAGCTGGGCTGGGACAGGGGTGATGAACACTGAAGCTTTCTTT
abundance: .; j_gene: TRBJ2-5; v_gene: TRBV4-3; d_gene: .; CDR3aa: CASSRGPRNRQETQYF; CDR3nt: TGCGCCAGCAGCCGTGGACCGCGGAACCGCCAAGAGACCCAGTACTTC
abundance: many; j_gene: TRBJ2-7; v_gene: TRBV5-1; d_gene: TRBD1; CDR3aa: CASRTLYRGSLRDEQYF; CDR3nt: TGCGCCAGCCGAACTCTATACAGGGGTTCGTTGAGGGACGAGCAGTACTTC
abundance: .; j_gene: TRBJ2-7; v_gene: TRBV6-1; d_gene: .; CDR3aa: CASSGDPPGLHFYEQYF; CDR3nt: TGTGCCAGCAGTGGAGACCCTCCGGGACTCCACTTCTACGAGCAGTACTTC
abundance: .; j_gene: TRBJ2-7; v_gene: TRBV6-2/TRBV6-3; d_gene: .; CDR3aa: CASSGPLYEQYF; CDR3nt: TGTGCCAGCAGTGGACCGTTATACGAGCAGTACTTC
abundance: .; j_gene: TRBJ2-1; v_gene: TRBV19; d_gene: TRBD2; CDR3aa: CASSIPSGRYNEQFF; CDR3nt: TGTGCCAGTAGTATCCCTAGCGGGAGGTACAATGAGCAGTTCTTC
abundance: .; j_gene: TRBJ2-7; v_gene: TRBV11-1; d_gene: TRBD2; CDR3aa: CASSLRRQAGAYEQYF; CDR3nt: TGTGCCAGCAGCTTACGTAGGCAAGCGGGAGCCTACGAGCAGTACTTC
abundance: many; j_gene: TRBJ2-1; v_gene: TRBV7-7; d_gene: .; CDR3aa: CASSLSGPYNEQFF; CDR3nt: TGTGCTAGCAGCTTGAGCGGTCCTTACAATGAGCAGTTCTTC
abundance: .; j_gene: TRBJ2-7; v_gene: TRBV7-2; d_gene: .; CDR3aa: CASSSGRGSTYEQYF; CDR3nt: TGTGCCAGCAGCTCCGGCCGAGGATCCACCTACGAGCAGTACTTC
abundance: .; j_gene: TRBJ2-3; v_gene: TRBV5-4; d_gene: TRBD1; CDR3aa: CASSGTGVADTQYF; CDR3nt: TGTGCCAGCAGCGGGACAGGGGTGGCAGATACGCAGTATTTT
abundance: .; j_gene: TRBJ2-3; v_gene: TRBV28; d_gene: TRBD1; CDR3aa: CASSSATGGIGDTQYF; CDR3nt: TGTGCCAGCAGTTCTGCCACAGGGGGCATAGGAGATACGCAGTATTTT
abundance: few; j_gene: TRBJ2-3; v_gene: TRBV7-6; d_gene: .; CDR3aa: CASSSREFRGTDTQYF; CDR3nt: TGTGCCAGCAGCTCCAGGGAATTCCGGGGCACAGATACGCAGTATTTT